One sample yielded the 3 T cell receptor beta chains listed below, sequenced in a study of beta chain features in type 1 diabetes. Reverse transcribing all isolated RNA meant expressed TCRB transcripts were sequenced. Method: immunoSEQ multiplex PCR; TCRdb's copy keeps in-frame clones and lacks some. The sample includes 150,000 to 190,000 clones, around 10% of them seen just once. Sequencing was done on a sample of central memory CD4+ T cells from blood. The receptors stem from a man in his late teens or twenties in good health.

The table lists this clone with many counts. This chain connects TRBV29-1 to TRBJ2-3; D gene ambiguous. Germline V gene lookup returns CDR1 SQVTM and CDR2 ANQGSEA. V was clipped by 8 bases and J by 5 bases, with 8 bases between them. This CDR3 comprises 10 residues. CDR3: CSSGIDTQYF. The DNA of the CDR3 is TGCAGCTCCGGCATAGATACGCAGTATTTT.

CDR3 sequence reads: CSVAVTGTGGSYNSPLHF. CDR3 DNA sequence: TGCAGCGTTGCCGTCACCGGGACAGGGGGCTCCTATAATTCACCCCTCCACTTT. The J gene is TRBJ1-6, the V gene TRBV29-1; 11 nucleotides agree with TRBD1. CDR1 is SQVTM and CDR2 is ANQGSEA in the germline V gene. V lost 4 bases to trimming and J lost 0 bases; unmatched junction nucleotides: 8. This CDR3 is built from 18 residues.

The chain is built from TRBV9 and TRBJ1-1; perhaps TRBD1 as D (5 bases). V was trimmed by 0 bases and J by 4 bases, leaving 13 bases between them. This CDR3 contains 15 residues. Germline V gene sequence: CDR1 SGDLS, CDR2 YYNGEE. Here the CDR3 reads CASSVGGGMGTEAFF. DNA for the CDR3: TGTGCCAGCAGCGTAGGCGGGGGGATGGGCACTGAAGCTTTCTTT.